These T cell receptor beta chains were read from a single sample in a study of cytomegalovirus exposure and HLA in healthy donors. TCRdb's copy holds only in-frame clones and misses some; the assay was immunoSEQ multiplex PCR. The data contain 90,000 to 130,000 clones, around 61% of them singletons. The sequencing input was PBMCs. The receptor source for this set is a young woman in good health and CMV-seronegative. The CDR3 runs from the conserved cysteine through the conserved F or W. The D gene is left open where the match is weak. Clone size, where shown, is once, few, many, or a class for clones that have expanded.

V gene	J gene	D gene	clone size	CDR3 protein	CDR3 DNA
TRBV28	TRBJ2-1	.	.	CASGGTPSYNEQFF	TGTGCCAGCGGAGGTACTCCCTCCTACAATGAGCAGTTCTTC
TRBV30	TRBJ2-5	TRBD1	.	CAWERQGIWETQYF	TGTGCCTGGGAAAGACAGGGGATCTGGGAGACCCAGTACTTC
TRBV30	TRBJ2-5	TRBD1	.	CAWRSGQGVRETQYF	TGTGCCTGGAGGTCGGGACAGGGGGTTCGGGAGACCCAGTACTTC
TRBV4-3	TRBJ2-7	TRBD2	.	CASSQRTSGYEQYF	TGCGCCAGCAGCCAGAGGACTAGCGGCTACGAGCAGTACTTC
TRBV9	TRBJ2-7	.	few	CASSVDPRSYEQYF	TGTGCCAGCAGCGTAGATCCACGGAGCTACGAGCAGTACTTC
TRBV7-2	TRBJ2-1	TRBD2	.	CASSLVAGRVGEQFF	TGTGCCAGCAGCTTAGTAGCGGGAAGGGTTGGTGAGCAGTTCTTC
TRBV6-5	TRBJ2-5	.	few	CASSRQGREETQYF	TGTGCCAGCAGTCGACAGGGACGGGAGGAGACCCAGTACTTC
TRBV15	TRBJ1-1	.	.	CATSREGTLKVEAFF	TGTGCCACCAGCAGAGAGGGGACATTGAAGGTTGAAGCTTTCTTT
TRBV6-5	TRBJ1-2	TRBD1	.	CASSQQGDGYTF	TGTGCCAGCAGTCAACAGGGGGATGGCTACACCTTC
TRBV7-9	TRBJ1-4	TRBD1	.	CASSLARTGLNEKLFF	TGTGCCAGCAGCTTAGCCAGGACAGGCCTTAATGAAAAACTGTTTTTT
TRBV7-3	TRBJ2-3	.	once	CASSRYYAGLATDTQYF	TGTGCCAGCAGCAGATATTATGCGGGACTGGCCACAGATACGCAGTATTTT
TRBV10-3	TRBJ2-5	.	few	CAISESNGGAETQYF	TGTGCCATCAGTGAGTCTAATGGTGGGGCAGAGACCCAGTACTTC
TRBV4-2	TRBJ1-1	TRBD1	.	CASSQDRAWNTEAFF	TGTGCCAGCAGCCAGGACAGGGCATGGAACACTGAAGCTTTCTTT
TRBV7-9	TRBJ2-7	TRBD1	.	CASSPIPGQVLAYEQYF	TGTGCCAGCAGCCCCATCCCGGGACAGGTGCTAGCCTACGAGCAGTACTTC
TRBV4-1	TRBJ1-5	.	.	CASSPRPGQKQPQHF	TGCGCCAGCAGCCCACGACCGGGACAAAAGCAGCCCCAGCATTTT
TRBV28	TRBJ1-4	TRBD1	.	CASSSEQGADEKLFF	TGTGCCAGCAGTTCAGAACAGGGGGCTGATGAAAAACTGTTTTTT
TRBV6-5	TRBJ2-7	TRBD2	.	CASNFAGGPYEQYF	TGTGCCAGCAATTTTGCGGGAGGCCCCTACGAGCAGTACTTC
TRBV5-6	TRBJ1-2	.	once	CASSLEGVAFYGYTF	TGTGCCAGCAGCCTTGAGGGCGTGGCCTTCTATGGCTACACCTTC
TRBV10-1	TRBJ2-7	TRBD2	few	CASSEGVGGDEQYF	TGCGCCAGCAGTGAGGGCGTGGGGGGGGACGAGCAGTACTTC
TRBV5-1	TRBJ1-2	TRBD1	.	CASSPETGKLVF	TGCGCCAGCAGCCCAGAGACAGGGAAATTAGTCTTC
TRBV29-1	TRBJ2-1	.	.	CSVEPQTDEQFF	TGCAGCGTTGAGCCCCAGACAGATGAGCAGTTCTTC
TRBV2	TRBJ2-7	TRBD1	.	CASSDWTGRYYEQYF	TGTGCCAGCAGTGACTGGACAGGGAGATACTACGAGCAGTACTTC
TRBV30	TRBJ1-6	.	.	CAWSGGFAQASLHF	TGTGCCTGGAGTGGAGGCTTCGCCCAAGCGTCCCTCCACTTT
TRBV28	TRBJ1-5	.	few	CASSYDSYSNQPQHF	TGTGCCAGCAGTTACGACAGCTATAGCAATCAGCCCCAGCATTTT
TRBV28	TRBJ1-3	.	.	CASSLQGNTIYF	TGTGCCAGCAGTTTACAGGGAAACACCATATATTTT
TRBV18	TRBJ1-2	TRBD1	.	CASSLRQGHYGYTF	TGTGCCAGCTCACTCCGACAGGGTCACTATGGCTACACCTTC
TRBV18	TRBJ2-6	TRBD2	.	CASSPYLPGLAGAEGANVLTF	TGTGCCAGCTCACCCTATCTTCCGGGACTAGCGGGAGCAGAGGGGGCCAACGTCCTGACTTTC
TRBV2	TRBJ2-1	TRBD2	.	CASSPRTSGSYNEQFF	TGTGCCAGCAGTCCCAGGACTAGCGGGAGCTACAATGAGCAGTTCTTC
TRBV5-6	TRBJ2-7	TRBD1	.	CASSPGQGNEQYF	TGTGCCAGCAGCCCGGGACAGGGGAACGAGCAGTACTTC
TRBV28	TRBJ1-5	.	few	CASKTDRGIEPQHF	TGTGCCAGCAAAACGGACAGAGGTATAGAGCCCCAGCATTTT
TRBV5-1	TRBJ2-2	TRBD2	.	CASSTGTSGRAFGELFF	TGCGCCAGCAGCACGGGGACTAGCGGGAGGGCCTTCGGGGAGCTGTTTTTT
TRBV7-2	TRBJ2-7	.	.	CASSSLAGPYEQYF	TGTGCCAGCAGCTCACTCGCGGGACCCTACGAGCAGTACTTC
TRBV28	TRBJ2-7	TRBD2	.	CASGASGEDEQYF	TGTGCCAGCGGAGCTAGCGGGGAGGACGAGCAGTACTTC
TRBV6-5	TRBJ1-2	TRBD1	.	CASRLQGEGGYTF	TGTGCCAGCAGATTACAGGGGGAAGGTGGCTACACCTTC
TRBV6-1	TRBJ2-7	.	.	CASSDRDYEQYF	TGTGCCAGCAGTGACAGAGACTACGAGCAGTACTTC
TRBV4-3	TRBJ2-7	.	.	CASSQGAGASHYEQYF	TGCGCCAGCAGCCAAGGGGCGGGGGCGAGTCATTACGAGCAGTACTTC
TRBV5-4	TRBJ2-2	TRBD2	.	CASSLEGLAGTNTGELFF	TGTGCCAGCAGCTTGGAGGGACTAGCGGGGACAAACACCGGGGAGCTGTTTTTT